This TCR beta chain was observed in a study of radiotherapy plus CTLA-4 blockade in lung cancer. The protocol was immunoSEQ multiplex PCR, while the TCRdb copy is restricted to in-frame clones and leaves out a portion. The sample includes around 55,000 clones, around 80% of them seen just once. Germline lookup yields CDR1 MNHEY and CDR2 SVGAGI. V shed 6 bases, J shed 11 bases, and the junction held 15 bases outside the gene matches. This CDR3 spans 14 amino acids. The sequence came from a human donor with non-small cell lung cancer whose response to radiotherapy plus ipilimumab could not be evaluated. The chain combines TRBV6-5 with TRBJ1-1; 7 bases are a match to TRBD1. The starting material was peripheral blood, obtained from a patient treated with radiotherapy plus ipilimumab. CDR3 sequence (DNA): TGTGCCAGCAGATTGGGTCCGGGACAGATTACGGCTTTCTTT. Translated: CASRLGPGQITAFF.